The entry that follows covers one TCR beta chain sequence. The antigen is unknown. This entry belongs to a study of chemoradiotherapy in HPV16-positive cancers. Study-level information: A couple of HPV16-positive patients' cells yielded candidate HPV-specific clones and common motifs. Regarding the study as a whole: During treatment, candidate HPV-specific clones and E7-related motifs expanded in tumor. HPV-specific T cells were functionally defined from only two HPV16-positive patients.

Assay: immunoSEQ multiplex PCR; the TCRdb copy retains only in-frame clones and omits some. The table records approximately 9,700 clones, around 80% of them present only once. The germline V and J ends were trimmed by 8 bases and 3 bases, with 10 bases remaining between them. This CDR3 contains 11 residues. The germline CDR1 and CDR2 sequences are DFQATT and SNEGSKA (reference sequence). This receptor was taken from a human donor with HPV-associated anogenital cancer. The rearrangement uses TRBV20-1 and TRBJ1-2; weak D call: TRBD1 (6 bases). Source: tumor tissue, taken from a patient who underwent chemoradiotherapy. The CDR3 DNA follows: TGCAGTACAGGGACGGACTATGGCTACACCTTC. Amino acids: CSTGTDYGYTF.